This TCR beta chain was recorded in a study of cytomegalovirus exposure and HLA in healthy donors. Regarding the study as a whole: Beyond CMV serostatus, there was no information to go on about immune exposure.

PCR involved 60 Vbeta and 13 Jbeta primers. TCRdb's copy holds only in-frame clones and misses some; the assay was immunoSEQ multiplex PCR. This sample has about 220,000 clones; about 80% occur once, and the top ten carry about 6.1%. About this clone: The antigen remains unidentified. Other DNA sequences of this sample code for an identical CDR3.

This CDR3 has 11 residues. V lost 2 bases and J 5 bases, leaving 4 bases between the germline ends. The germline V gene encodes CDR1 SGHNT and CDR2 YYREEE (reference sequence). J is TRBJ2-5 and V is TRBV5-4; D is ambiguous. Sequencing used PBMCs. This receptor was identified in a man between 35 and 55 years old in good health and CMV-seropositive. Here the CDR3 DNA reads TGTGCCAGCAGCTTCCGTGAGACCCAGTACTTC. It codes for CASSFRETQYF.